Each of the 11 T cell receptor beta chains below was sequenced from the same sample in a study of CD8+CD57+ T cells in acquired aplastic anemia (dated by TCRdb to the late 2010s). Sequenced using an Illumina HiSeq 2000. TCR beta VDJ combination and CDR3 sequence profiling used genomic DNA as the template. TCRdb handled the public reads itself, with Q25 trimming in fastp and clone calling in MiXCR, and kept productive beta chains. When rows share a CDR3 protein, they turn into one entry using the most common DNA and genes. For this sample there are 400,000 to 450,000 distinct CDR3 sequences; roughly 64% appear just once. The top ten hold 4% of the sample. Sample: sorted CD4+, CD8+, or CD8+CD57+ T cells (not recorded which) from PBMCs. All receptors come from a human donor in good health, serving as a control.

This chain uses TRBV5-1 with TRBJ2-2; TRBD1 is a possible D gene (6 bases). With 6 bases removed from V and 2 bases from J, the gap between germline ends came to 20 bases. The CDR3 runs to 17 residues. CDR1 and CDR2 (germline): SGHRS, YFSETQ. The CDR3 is CASKQGDSPVNTGELFF. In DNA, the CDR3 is TGCGCCAGCAAACAGGGTGATTCACCCGTCAACACCGGGGAGCTGTTTTTT. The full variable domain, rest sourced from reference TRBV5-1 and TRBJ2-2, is KAGVTQTPRYLIKTRGQQVTLSCSPISGHRSVSWYQQTPGQGLQFLFEYFSETQRNKGNFPGRFSGRQFSNSRSEMNVSTLELGDSALYLCASKQGDSPVNTGELFFGEGSRLTVL.

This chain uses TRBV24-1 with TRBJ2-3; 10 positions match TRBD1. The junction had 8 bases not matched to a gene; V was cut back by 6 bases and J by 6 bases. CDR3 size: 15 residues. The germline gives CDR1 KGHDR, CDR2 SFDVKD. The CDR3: CATSKGTGAPDTQYF. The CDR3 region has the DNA TGTGCCACCAGTAAAGGGACAGGGGCGCCTGATACGCAGTATTTT.

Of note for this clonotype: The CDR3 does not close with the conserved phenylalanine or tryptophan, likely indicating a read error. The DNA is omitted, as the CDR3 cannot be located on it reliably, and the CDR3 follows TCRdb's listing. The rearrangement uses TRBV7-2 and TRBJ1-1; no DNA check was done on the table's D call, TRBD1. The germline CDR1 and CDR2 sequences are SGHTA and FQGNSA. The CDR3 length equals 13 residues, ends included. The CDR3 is CASSLPHRGRALP.

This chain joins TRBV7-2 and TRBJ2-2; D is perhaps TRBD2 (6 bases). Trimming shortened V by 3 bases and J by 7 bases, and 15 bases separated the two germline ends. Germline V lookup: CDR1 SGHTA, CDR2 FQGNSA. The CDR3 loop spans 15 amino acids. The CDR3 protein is CASSLELGRNGELFF. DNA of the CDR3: TGTGCCAGCAGCTTGGAGTTGGGGAGGAACGGGGAGCTGTTTTTT.

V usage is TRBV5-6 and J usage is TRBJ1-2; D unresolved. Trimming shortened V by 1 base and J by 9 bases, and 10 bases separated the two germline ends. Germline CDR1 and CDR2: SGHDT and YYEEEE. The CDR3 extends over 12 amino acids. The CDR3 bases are TGTGCCAGCAGCTTGACTGTAAATTGCTACACCTTC. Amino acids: CASSLTVNCYTF. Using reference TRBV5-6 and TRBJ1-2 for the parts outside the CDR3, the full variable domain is DAGVTQSPTHLIKTRGQQVTLRCSPKSGHDTVSWYQQALGQGPQFIFQYYEEEERQRGNFPDRFSGHQFPNYSSELNVNALLLGDSALYLCASSLTVNCYTFGSGTRLTVV.

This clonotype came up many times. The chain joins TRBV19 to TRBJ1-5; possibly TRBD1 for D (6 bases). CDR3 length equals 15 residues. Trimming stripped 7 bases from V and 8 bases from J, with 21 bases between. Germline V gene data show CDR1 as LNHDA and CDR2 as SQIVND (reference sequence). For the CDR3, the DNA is TGTGCCAGTACCCCTTACCAGGGGCACCCCGAGCCCCAGCATTTT. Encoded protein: CASTPYQGHPEPQHF.

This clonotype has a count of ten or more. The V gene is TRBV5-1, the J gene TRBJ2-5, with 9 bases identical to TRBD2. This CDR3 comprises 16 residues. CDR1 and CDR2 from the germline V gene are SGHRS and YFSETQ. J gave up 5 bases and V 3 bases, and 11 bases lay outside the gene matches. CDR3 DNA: TGCGCCAGCAGCTCCCGGGCGGGGGGGCCTTGGGAGACCCAGTACTTC. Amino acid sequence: CASSSRAGGPWETQYF. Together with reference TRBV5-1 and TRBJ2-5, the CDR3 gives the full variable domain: KAGVTQTPRYLIKTRGQQVTLSCSPISGHRSVSWYQQTPGQGLQFLFEYFSETQRNKGNFPGRFSGRQFSNSRSEMNVSTLELGDSALYLCASSSRAGGPWETQYFGPGTRLLVL.

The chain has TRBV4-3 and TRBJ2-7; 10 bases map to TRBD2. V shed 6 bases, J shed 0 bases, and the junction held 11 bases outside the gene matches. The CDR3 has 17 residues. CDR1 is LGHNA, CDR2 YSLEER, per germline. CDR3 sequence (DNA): TGCGCCAGCAGGTCGTCTAGCGGGGGCGTTAGCTCCTACGAGCAGTACTTC. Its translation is CASRSSSGGVSSYEQYF.

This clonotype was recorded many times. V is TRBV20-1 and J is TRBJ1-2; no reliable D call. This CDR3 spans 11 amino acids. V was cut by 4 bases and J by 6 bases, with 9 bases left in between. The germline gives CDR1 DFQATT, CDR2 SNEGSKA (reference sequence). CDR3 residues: CSAIQVHGYTF. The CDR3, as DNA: TGCAGTGCTATTCAGGTCCATGGCTACACCTTC.

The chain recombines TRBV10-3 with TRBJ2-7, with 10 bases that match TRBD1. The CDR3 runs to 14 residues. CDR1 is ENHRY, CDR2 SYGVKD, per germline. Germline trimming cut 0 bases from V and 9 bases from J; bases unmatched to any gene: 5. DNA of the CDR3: TGTGCCATCAGTGAGTCGAGACAGGGGGCCACGCAGTACTTC. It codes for CAISESRQGATQYF.

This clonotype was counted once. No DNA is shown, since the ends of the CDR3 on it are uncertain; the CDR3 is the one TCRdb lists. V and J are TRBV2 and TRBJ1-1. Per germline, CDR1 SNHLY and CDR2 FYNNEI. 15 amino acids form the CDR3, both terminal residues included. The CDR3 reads CASNAFAGGNNEAFF.